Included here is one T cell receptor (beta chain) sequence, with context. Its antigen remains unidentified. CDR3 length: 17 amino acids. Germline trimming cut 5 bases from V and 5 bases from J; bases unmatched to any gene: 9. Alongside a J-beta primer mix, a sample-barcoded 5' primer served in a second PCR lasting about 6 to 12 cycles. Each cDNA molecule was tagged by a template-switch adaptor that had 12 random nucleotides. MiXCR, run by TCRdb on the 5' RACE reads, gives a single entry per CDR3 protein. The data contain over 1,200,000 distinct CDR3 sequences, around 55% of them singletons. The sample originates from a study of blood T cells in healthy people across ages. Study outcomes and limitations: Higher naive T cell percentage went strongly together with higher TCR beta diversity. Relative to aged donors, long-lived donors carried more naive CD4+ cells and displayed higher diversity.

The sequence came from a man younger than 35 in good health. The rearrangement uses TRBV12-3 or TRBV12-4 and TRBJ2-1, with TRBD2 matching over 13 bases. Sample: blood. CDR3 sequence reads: CASSPPGLAGTNNEQFF. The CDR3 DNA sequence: TGTGCCAGCAGTCCCCCGGGACTAGCGGGGACCAACAATGAGCAGTTCTTC.